This TCR beta chain was retrieved from a study of regulatory T cells in long-lasting Graves disease. Time point denoted: newly diagnosed GD, antithyroid drugs for less than 3 months. PBMC RNA served as the TCR library source. Germline loops: CDR1 LGHNA, CDR2 YNFKEQ. The CDR3 has 15 amino acids. With 4 bases removed from V and 1 base from J, the gap between germline ends came to 13 bases. TCR beta libraries were built with iRepertoire HTBI primers and Arm-PCR of CDR3 regions. TCRdb analysed the multiplex PCR reads with MiXCR anew, one entry per CDR3 protein. Counted here are fewer than 650,000 distinct CDR3 sequences, approximately 15% occurring once; the ten biggest clones make up around 18%. Separately, the same data were catalogued under a study of T cells in Graves' hyperthyroidism and ophthalmopathy.

The J gene is TRBJ2-5, the V gene TRBV4-2, with D tentatively TRBD2 (5 bases). The receptor was derived from a woman under 40 with Graves disease. The starting material was peripheral blood mononuclear cells (PBMCs), obtained at new diagnosis, from a patient treated with antithyroid drugs. CDR3 region: CASSLIRGRQETQYF. The CDR3 DNA follows: TGTGCCAGCAGCCTAATTAGAGGGCGCCAAGAGACCCAGTACTTC.